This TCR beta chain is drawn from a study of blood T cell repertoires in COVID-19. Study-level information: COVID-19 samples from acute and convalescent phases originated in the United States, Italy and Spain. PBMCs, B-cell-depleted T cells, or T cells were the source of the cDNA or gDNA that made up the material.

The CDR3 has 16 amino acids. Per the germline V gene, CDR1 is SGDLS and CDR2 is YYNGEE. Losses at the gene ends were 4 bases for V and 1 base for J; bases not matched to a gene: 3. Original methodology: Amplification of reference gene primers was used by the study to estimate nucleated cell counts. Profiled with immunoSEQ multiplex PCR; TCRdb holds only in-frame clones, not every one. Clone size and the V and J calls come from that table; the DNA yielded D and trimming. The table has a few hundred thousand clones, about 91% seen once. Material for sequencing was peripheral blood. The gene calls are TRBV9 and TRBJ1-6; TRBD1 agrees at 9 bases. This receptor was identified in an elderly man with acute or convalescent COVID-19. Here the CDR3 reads CASSFGQGSYNSPLHF. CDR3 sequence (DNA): TGTGCCAGCAGCTTCGGACAGGGGTCCTATAATTCACCCCTCCACTTT.